This TCR beta chain was found in a study of T cell responses to AZD1222 COVID-19 vaccine. The CDR3 has 15 amino acids. Germline-derived CDR1 and CDR2 are MDHEN and SYDVKM. The germline V and J ends were trimmed by 6 bases and 3 bases, with 12 bases remaining between them. Generated by immunoSEQ multiplex PCR, the TCRdb table keeps only in-frame clones and is missing some. This table has under 95,000 clones, over 80% appearing once. The rearrangement uses TRBV28 and TRBJ1-6; no clear D gene. Sequenced material: peripheral blood, taken on day 0 of AZD1222 vaccination. The source of this sequence is an adult in good health. CDR3 DNA: TGTGCCAGCAGCCCCACGACCTTCTATAATTCACCCCTCCACTTT. This sequence encodes CASSPTTFYNSPLHF.